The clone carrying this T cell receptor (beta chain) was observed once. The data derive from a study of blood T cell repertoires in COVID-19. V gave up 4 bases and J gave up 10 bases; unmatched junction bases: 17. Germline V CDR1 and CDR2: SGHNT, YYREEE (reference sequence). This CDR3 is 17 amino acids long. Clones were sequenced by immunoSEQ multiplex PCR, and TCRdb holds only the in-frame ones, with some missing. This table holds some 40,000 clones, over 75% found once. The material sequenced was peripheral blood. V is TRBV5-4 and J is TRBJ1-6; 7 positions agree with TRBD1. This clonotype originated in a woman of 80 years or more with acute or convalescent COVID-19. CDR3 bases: TGTGCCAGCAGCCCGTTTGATGGGACAGCCCAGAGCTCACCCCTCCACTTT. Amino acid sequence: CASSPFDGTAQSSPLHF.